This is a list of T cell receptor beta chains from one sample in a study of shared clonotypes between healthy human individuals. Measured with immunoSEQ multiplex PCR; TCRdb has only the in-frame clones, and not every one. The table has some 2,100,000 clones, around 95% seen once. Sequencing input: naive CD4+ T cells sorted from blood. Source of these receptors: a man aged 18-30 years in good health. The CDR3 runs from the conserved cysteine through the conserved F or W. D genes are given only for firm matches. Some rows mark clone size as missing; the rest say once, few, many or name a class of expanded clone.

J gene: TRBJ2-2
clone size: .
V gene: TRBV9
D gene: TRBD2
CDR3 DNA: TGTGCCAGCAGCGCCTATAGCGGGGCAACCGGGGAGCTGTTTTTT
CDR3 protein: CASSAYSGATGELFF

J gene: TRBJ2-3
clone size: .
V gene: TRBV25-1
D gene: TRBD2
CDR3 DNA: TGTGCCAGCAGCTCTAGCGGAGGCACAGATACGCAGTATTTT
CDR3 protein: CASSSSGGTDTQYF

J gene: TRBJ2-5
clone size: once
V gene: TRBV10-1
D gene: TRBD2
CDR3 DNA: TGCGCCAGCAGTGAGCAAATTAGCGGGAGTCGTGAGACCCAGTACTTC
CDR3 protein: CASSEQISGSRETQYF

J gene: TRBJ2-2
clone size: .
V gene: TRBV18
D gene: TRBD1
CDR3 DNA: TGTGCCAGCTCATCACAGGGGGCGGACACCGGGGAGCTGTTTTTT
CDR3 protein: CASSSQGADTGELFF

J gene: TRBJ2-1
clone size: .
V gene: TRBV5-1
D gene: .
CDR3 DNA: TGCGCCAGCAGCCTCCCGTCGGATGAGCAGTTCTTC
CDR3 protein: CASSLPSDEQFF

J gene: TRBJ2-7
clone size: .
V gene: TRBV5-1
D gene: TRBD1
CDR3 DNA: TGCGCCAGCAGCCAAGATGACAGGGGGAGATACGAGCAGTACTTC
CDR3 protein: CASSQDDRGRYEQYF

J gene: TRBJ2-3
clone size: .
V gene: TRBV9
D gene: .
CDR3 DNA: TGTGCCAGCAGCTCGGGGGCGGGGAGAGATACGCAGTATTTT
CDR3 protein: CASSSGAGRDTQYF

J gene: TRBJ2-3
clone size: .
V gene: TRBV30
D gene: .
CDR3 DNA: TGTGCCTGGAGTGTTCTAGATACGCAGTATTTT
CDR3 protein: CAWSVLDTQYF

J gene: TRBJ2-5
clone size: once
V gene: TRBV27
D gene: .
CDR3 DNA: TGTGCTACCAGGCCCGCAGGGCGAGAGACCCAGTACTTC
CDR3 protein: CATRPAGRETQYF

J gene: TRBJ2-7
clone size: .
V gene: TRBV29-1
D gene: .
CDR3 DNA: TGCAGCGTTGACGGGGGGCGATGGTCCGAGCAGTACTTC
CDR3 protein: CSVDGGRWSEQYF

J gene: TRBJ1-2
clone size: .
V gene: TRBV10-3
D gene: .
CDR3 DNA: TGTGCCATCAGTGACCCCGGCTATGGCTACACCTTC
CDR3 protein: CAISDPGYGYTF

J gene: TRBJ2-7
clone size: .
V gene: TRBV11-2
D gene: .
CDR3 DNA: TGTGCCAGCGGTTTAGGTTCCGGGATTCCAGTCTACGAGCAGTACTTC
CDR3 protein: CASGLGSGIPVYEQYF

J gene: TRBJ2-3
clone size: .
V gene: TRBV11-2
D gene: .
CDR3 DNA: TGTGCCAGCAGCTTAGGTCTTACAGATACGCAGTATTTT
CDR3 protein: CASSLGLTDTQYF

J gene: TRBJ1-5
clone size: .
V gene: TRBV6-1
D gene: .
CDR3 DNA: TGTGCCAGCAGTGTACGGGGAACCTATAGCAATCAGCCCCAGCATTTT
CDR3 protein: CASSVRGTYSNQPQHF

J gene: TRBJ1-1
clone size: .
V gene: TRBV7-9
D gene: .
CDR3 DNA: TGTGCCAGCAGCTCCGAGAAACTCACAAGGAACACTGAAGCTTTCTTT
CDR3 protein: CASSSEKLTRNTEAFF

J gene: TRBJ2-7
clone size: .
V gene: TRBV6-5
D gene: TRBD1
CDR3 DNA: TGTGCCAGCAGTTACTCGGACAGGGGGTCCTACGAGCAGTACTTC
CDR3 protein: CASSYSDRGSYEQYF

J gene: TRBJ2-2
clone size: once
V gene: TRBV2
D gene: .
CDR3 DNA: TGTGCCAGCAGTTCTGAGAACACCGGGGAGCTGTTTTTT
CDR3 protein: CASSSENTGELFF

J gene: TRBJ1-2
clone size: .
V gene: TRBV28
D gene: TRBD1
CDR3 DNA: TGTGCCAGCAGTTTTGGGACAGTAGGAGTCGGTGGCTACACCTTC
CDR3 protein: CASSFGTVGVGGYTF

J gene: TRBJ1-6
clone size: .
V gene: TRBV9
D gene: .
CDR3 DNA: TGTGCCAGCAGCGTAGAGGGTGGCTATAATTCACCCCTCCACTTT
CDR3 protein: CASSVEGGYNSPLHF

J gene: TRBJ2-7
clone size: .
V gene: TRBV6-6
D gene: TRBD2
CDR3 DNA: TGTGCCAGCAGGGTCGGGAGGGACGAGCAGTACTTC
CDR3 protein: CASRVGRDEQYF

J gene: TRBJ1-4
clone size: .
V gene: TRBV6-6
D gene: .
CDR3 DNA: TGTGCCAGCAGTTACTTGGGTCCGTTGAAGAATGAAAAACTGTTTTTT
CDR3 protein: CASSYLGPLKNEKLFF